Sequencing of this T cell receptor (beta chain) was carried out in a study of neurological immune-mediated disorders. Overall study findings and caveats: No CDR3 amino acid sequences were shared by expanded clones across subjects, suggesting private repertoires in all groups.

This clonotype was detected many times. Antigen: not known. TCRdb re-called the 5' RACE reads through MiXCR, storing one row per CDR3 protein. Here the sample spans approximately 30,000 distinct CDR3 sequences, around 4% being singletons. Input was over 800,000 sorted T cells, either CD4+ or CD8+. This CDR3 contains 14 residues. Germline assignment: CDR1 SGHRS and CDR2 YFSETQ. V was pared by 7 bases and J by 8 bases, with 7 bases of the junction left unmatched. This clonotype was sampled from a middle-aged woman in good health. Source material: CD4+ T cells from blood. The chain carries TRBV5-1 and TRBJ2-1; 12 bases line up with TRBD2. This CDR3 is CASGRTSGTYEQFF. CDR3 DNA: TGCGCCAGCGGTAGGACTAGCGGGACTTATGAGCAGTTCTTC.